Below, one T cell receptor beta chain is given with its context. The antigen remains unidentified. The data are from a study of T cell responses to AZD1222 COVID-19 vaccine. Trimming stripped 4 bases from V and 7 bases from J, with 16 bases between. Germline-derived CDR1 and CDR2 are SGHTA and FQGNSA. The length of the CDR3 is 14 residues. Data came from immunoSEQ multiplex PCR; TCRdb stores just in-frame clones and leaves some out. The repertoire holds under 60,000 clones, about 86% seen once, with roughly a tenth in the top ten. General observations from the study: Elevations in Spike-specific TCR breadth and depth followed administration of two AZD1222 doses.

The J gene is TRBJ1-2, the V gene TRBV7-2, with a possible D match to TRBD1 (6 bases). This material consisted of peripheral blood, taken on day 0 of AZD1222 vaccination. This TCR was sampled from an adult in good health. CDR3 sequence: CASSSPGQWGGYTF. DNA for the CDR3: TGTGCCAGCAGCTCCCCAGGACAGTGGGGTGGCTACACCTTC.